Presented here are 30 T cell receptor beta chains from one specimen sequenced in a study of T cells in women clearing cervical HPV infection listed by TCRdb under 2018. Library construction relied on the immunoSEQ multiplex PCR assay. TCRdb holds this immuneACCESS table with in-frame rearrangements only. Some clones are missing; in checked studies, unresolved V genes explain under half, and the rest has no known cause. The table for this sample lists 30,000 to 35,000 clones. The top ten clones comprise more than 8% of the sample. Source material: blood buffy coat. The receptors here all came from a woman between 18 and 75 years old with a cervical HPV16 infection that either progressed to CIN3+ or cleared (not recorded which).

A note on this clone: The read ends 3 residues shy of where the CDR3 ends; the end is completed using the germline J gene. V gene TRBV7-3 combines with J gene TRBJ2-1; D gene unclear. Per the germline V gene, CDR1 is SGHTA and CDR2 is FQGTGA. V lost 1 base and J lost 4, with 8 bases in between. The CDR3 totals 14 residues. The CDR3 loop is CASSLNPLYNEQFF. The sequenced CDR3 bases are TGTGCCAGCAGCTTAAATCCTCTGTACAATGAG.

This chain's CDR3 is CASSQDAGGDTIYF. The sequenced CDR3 bases are TGCGCCAGCAGCCAAGACGCAGGGGGAGACACC. This chain joins TRBV4-1 and TRBJ1-3; the match to TRBD1 covers 7 bases. Read data end 3 residues before the CDR3 end; the end is taken from the germline J gene. This CDR3 is 14 amino acids long. CDR1 and CDR2 from the germline V gene are MGHRA and YSYEKL. V lost 0 bases to trimming and J lost 8 bases; unmatched junction nucleotides: 4.

About this clone itself: Coverage ceases 3 residues before the CDR3 finishes, and the germline J gene fills in the end. This chain uses TRBV18 with TRBJ1-2; D might be TRBD1 (6 bases). There are 13 residues in the CDR3. Germline V gene lookup returns CDR1 KGHSH and CDR2 LQKENI. The CDR3 bases that were read are TGTGCCAGCTCACCAGCAGGGGTGGATACC. Residues: CASSPAGVDT. The CDR3 reads in full as CASSPAGVDTYTF.

For this clone: Sequencing ends 3 residues short of the CDR3 end; the germline J gene provides the rest. This chain connects TRBV20-1 to TRBJ1-1; 7 nucleotides match TRBD1. CDR3 length: 13 residues. Germline V gives CDR1 DFQATT, CDR2 SNEGSKA (reference sequence). Trimming cost V 7 bases and J 0 bases; bases outside gene matches: 5. This CDR3 reads CSGGGPMNTEAFF. The CDR3 bases that were read are TGCAGTGGAGGGGGCCCCATGAACACTGAA.

In the case of this clone: The read comes to an end 3 residues before the CDR3 does, leaving the germline J gene to fill in the end. V and J are TRBV19 and TRBJ2-7; TRBD1 might be the D (6 bases). CDR3 length: 15 amino acids. The germline V gene has CDR1 LNHDA and CDR2 SQIVND (reference sequence). V was shortened by 2 bases and J by 0 bases, with 11 bases between the two germline ends. CDR3 bases read: TGTGCCAGTAGTATAAGCCAGGGGCTCTCCTACGAG. Its translation: CASSISQGLSYE. The full CDR3 protein is CASSISQGLSYEQYF.

Of note for this clone: The read is 3 residues too short to cover the CDR3 end, so that end is filled in from the germline J gene. V usage is TRBV12-3 or TRBV12-4 and J usage is TRBJ1-1, with a possible D match to TRBD1 (6 bases). V lost 5 bases, J lost 3 bases, and 7 bases lay in between. The CDR3 is 12 amino acids. This CDR3 is CASSGQHTEAFF. The sequenced part of the CDR3 DNA is TGTGCCAGCAGTGGACAGCACACTGAA.

Turning to this clone: The CDR3 end is not reached by the read, which stops 3 residues before it; the germline J gene fills it in. V usage is TRBV20-1 and J usage is TRBJ1-6; 8 bases map to TRBD1. The CDR3 has 14 amino acids. Losses at the gene ends were 2 bases for V and 8 bases for J; bases not matched to a gene: 5. CDR1 and CDR2 (germline): DFQATT, SNEGSKA (reference sequence). CDR3 bases read: TGCAGTGCTAGACAGACAGGGGATTATTCACCC. It is translated as CSARQTGDYSP. In full, the CDR3 reads CSARQTGDYSPLHF.

Of note for this clone: The CDR3 end lies 3 residues beyond the end of the read and is filled in from the germline J gene. V and J are TRBV11-1 and TRBJ2-7; 7 nucleotides agree with TRBD2. This CDR3 comprises 12 residues. The germline V gene has CDR1 SGHAT and CDR2 FQDESV (reference sequence). Trimming took 4 bases from V and 6 from J; bases not matched to a gene: 3. The CDR3 is CASSSGGVEQYF. The part of the CDR3 DNA that was read is TGTGCCAGCAGCTCGGGGGGTGTCGAG.

Comment on this clone: The observed sequence ends 3 residues before the CDR3 terminus, with the missing tail filled in from the germline J gene. The rearrangement joins TRBV19 to TRBJ1-2, with 8 bases matching TRBD1. The CDR3 is 15 amino acids. Germline V lookup: CDR1 LNHDA, CDR2 SQIVND (reference sequence). Trimming took 5 bases from V and 2 from J; bases not matched to a gene: 7. The sequenced CDR3 bases are TGTGCCAGTAGTCACCCGGACAGGGTAAACTATGGC. Amino acids: CASSHPDRVNYG. The whole CDR3 protein reads CASSHPDRVNYGYTF.

Concerning this clone: The missing CDR3 end, 3 residues past where the read stops, is filled in from the germline J gene. The J gene is TRBJ1-5, the V gene TRBV18; the D gene is possibly TRBD1 (6 bases). V was pared by 0 bases and J by 6 bases, with 9 bases between. The germline V gene encodes CDR1 KGHSH and CDR2 LQKENI. This CDR3 has 14 residues. The CDR3 bases that were read are TGTGCCAGCTCACCACCGGACAGTGTTCAGCCC. Amino acids: CASSPPDSVQP. The CDR3 as a whole reads CASSPPDSVQPQHF.

Worth noting for this clone: One end of the junction does not line up with germline, which may come from a read error. The CDR3 goes on 3 residues after the read ends, and that part is filled in from the germline J gene. The chain links TRBV30 to TRBJ2-7; 9 bases line up with TRBD2. Germline V CDR1 and CDR2: GTSNPN, SVGIG (reference sequence). CDR3 length: 15 amino acids. The CDR3 DNA, read in part, is TGTGCCGGGAGTAAAGGACTAGCGCCAACCTACGAG. This codes for CAGSKGLAPTYE. The full CDR3 reads CAGSKGLAPTYEQYF.

Details on this clone: The read falls 3 residues short of the CDR3 end, and the missing part is taken from the germline J gene. The chain recombines TRBV20-1 with TRBJ1-6; tentatively, D is TRBD1 (6 bases). The CDR3 contains 13 residues. The germline V gene encodes CDR1 DFQATT and CDR2 SNEGSKA (reference sequence). Trimming cost V 2 bases and J 7 bases, with 9 bases left between them. CDR3 bases read: TGCAGTGCTAGACAGGGGACCAATTCACCC. This encodes CSARQGTNSP. The complete CDR3 sequence is CSARQGTNSPLHF.

For this clone: The CDR3 extends 3 residues past the end of the read, so its final part is completed from the germline J gene. The chain employs TRBV6-1 and TRBJ2-3, with 8 bases identical to TRBD2. CDR1 is MNHNS, CDR2 SASEGT, per germline. The CDR3 has 15 residues. V gave up 3 bases and J gave up 6 bases; unmatched junction bases: 8. The CDR3 loop is CASSDFTSGWDTQYF. The CDR3 DNA, read in part, is TGTGCCAGCAGTGATTTTACTAGCGGCTGGGATACG.

About this clone: Read data end 3 residues before the CDR3 end; the end is taken from the germline J gene. The chain has TRBV19 and TRBJ2-7, with 7 bases lining up with TRBD1. The length of the CDR3 is 14 residues. Germline V CDR1 and CDR2: LNHDA, SQIVND (reference sequence). After removal of 4 bases from V and 4 bases from J, the junction contained 7 bases not matched to a gene. CDR3 residues: CASSTRQGTYEQYF. CDR3 DNA, as far as it was read: TGTGCCAGTAGTACCCGACAGGGAACATACGAG.

Turning to this clone: The sequenced fragment ends 3 residues before the CDR3 boundary, so the rest is inferred from the germline J gene. The chain employs TRBV20-1 and TRBJ1-2; D is possibly TRBD1 (6 bases). Germline lookup yields CDR1 DFQATT and CDR2 SNEGSKA (reference sequence). V lost 3 bases, J lost 5 bases, and 13 bases lay in between. The CDR3 is 13 residues long. The CDR3 loop is CSASRQDQYGYTF. The DNA read from the CDR3 is TGCAGTGCTAGTAGACAGGACCAATATGGC.

On this clone itself: The CDR3 is cut off 3 residues early in the read; its end comes from the germline J gene. V usage is TRBV5-4 and J usage is TRBJ2-1; 8 bases are shared with TRBD1. This CDR3 region has 15 residues. Per the germline V gene, CDR1 is SGHNT and CDR2 is YYREEE (reference sequence). J was trimmed by 8 bases and V by 3 bases; bases with no gene match: 10. The sequenced CDR3 bases are TGTGCCAGCAGCTCTGGACAGGGCCCCATTGATGAG. It is translated as CASSSGQGPIDE. The complete CDR3 protein is CASSSGQGPIDEQFF.

Worth noting for this clone: The CDR3 is cut off 3 residues early in the read; its end comes from the germline J gene. The rearrangement links TRBV18 to TRBJ2-5; 7 bases map to TRBD1. Per germline, CDR1 KGHSH and CDR2 LQKENI. The CDR3 spans 15 residues. The V segment lost 8 bases and the J segment 5 bases; nucleotides outside the gene matches: 14. The CDR3 is CASADSRQGRETQYF. The sequenced part of the CDR3 DNA is TGTGCCAGCGCGGATTCGCGACAGGGCCGGGAGACC.

For this clone: Coverage ceases 3 residues before the CDR3 finishes, and the germline J gene fills in the end. The chain recombines TRBV5-3 with TRBJ2-7; perhaps TRBD2 as D (6 bases). TRBV5-3 is placed among ORFs of uncertain function. Trimming removed 0 bases from V and 0 bases from J, with 13 bases in between. The CDR3 covers 16 residues. CDR3 DNA (partial): TGTGCCAGAAGCTTGGTGCGGGGCACCGCCTCCTACGAG. This gives the protein CARSLVRGTASYE. The complete CDR3 reads CARSLVRGTASYEQYF.

On this clone itself: The read gets to within 3 residues of the CDR3 end, and the germline J gene fills in the rest. This chain links TRBV29-1 with TRBJ2-6; 7 nucleotides line up with TRBD2. V shed 3 bases, J shed 2 bases, and the junction held 1 base outside the gene matches. CDR3 size: 14 residues. Germline V CDR1 and CDR2: SQVTM, ANQGSEA. The sequenced CDR3 bases are TGCAGCGTTGACGCGGGGGCTGGGGCCAACGTC. Translated: CSVDAGAGANV. In full, the CDR3 is CSVDAGAGANVLTF.

CDR3 DNA (partial): TGTGCCAGTAGCCGGACAGGGAACAATGAG. Translation: CASSRTGNNE. The full CDR3 reads CASSRTGNNEQFF. The chain uses TRBV19 and TRBJ2-1, with 8 bases fitting TRBD1. The read terminates 3 residues before the CDR3 end, so the remaining end is supplied by the germline J gene. This CDR3 contains 13 residues. The germline CDR1 and CDR2 sequences are LNHDA and SQIVND (reference sequence). V shed 6 bases and J 5 bases; nucleotides not matched to a gene: 3.

Concerning this clone itself: The CDR3 extends 3 residues past the end of the read, so its final part is completed from the germline J gene. The chain couples TRBV19 to TRBJ2-7; 14 positions agree with TRBD2. The CDR3 loop spans 16 amino acids. Germline assignment: CDR1 LNHDA and CDR2 SQIVND (reference sequence). V gave up 5 bases and J gave up 6 bases; unmatched junction bases: 9. CDR3 DNA (partial): TGTGCCAGTAGTCCGCGACTAGCGGGAGGGCCGGTCGAG. This gives the protein CASSPRLAGGPVE. In full, the CDR3 is CASSPRLAGGPVEQYF.

As concerns this clone: The sequence runs out 3 residues before the end of the CDR3; the remainder is reconstructed from the germline J gene. This chain uses TRBV2 with TRBJ1-5; 9 bases agree with TRBD1. This CDR3 has 18 residues. Looked up from germline, CDR1 is SNHLY and CDR2 is FYNNEI. The junction had 11 bases not matched to a gene; V was cut back by 4 bases and J by 1 base. CDR3 DNA (partial): TGTGCCAGCAGTGGGGGGGGGACAGGGAGGTGGAGCAATCAGCCC. Residues: CASSGGGTGRWSNQP. The whole CDR3 is CASSGGGTGRWSNQPQHF.

The CDR3 spells CASSRGQGMNEQFF. The covered CDR3 bases are TGTGCCAGCAGCCGCGGACAGGGAATGAATGAG. This chain links TRBV11-3 with TRBJ2-1; 8 positions agree with TRBD1. The sequence runs out 3 residues before the end of the CDR3; the remainder is reconstructed from the germline J gene. CDR3 size: 14 residues. V gave up 5 bases and J gave up 7 bases; unmatched junction bases: 7. The germline V gene encodes CDR1 SGHNT and CDR2 YENEEA.

The part of the CDR3 DNA that was read is TGCGCCAGCAGTGAGTCGTGGTTAGCGGGCGAAGGGGAGACG. Translating it yields CASSESWLAGEGET. Given in full, the CDR3 is CASSESWLAGEGETQYF. V usage is TRBV10-2 and J usage is TRBJ2-3; TRBD2 matches 7 bases. With the read ending 3 residues before the CDR3 end, the germline J gene is used to fill in that end. The CDR3 covers 17 residues. The germline gives CDR1 WSHSY, CDR2 SAAADI.

Concerning this clone: The read terminates 3 residues before the CDR3 end, so the remaining end is supplied by the germline J gene. The rearrangement joins TRBV7-9 to TRBJ2-2, with a tentative D call TRBD1 (5 bases). Trimming removed 4 bases at V and 6 bases at J, with 15 bases between. Germline assignment: CDR1 SEHNR and CDR2 FQNEAQ (reference sequence). This CDR3 is built from 15 residues. CDR3 sequence: CASSSAQGSAGELFF. The covered CDR3 bases are TGTGCCAGCAGCTCAGCCCAGGGTAGTGCCGGGGAG.

In regard to this clone: Sequencing ends 3 residues short of the CDR3 end; the germline J gene provides the rest. The rearrangement joins TRBV7-2 to TRBJ1-2; D gene uncertain. CDR1 is SGHTA, CDR2 FQGNSA, per germline. The CDR3 contains 17 residues. Here the CDR3 reads CASSLAAFGLRSYDYTF. The sequenced part of the CDR3 DNA is TGTGCCAGCAGCTTAGCTGCTTTCGGACTAAGATCCTACGAC.

For this clone: The read terminates 3 residues before the CDR3 end, so the remaining end is supplied by the germline J gene. This chain uses TRBV2 with TRBJ2-5, with 8 nucleotides matching TRBD2. Germline values: CDR1 SNHLY, CDR2 FYNNEI. J gave up 5 bases and V 7 bases, and 12 bases lay outside the gene matches. The CDR3 has 15 residues. The covered CDR3 bases are TGTGCCAGCAAAATCGGCGGGAGGTTCGGTGAGACC. It is translated as CASKIGGRFGET. The CDR3 as a whole reads CASKIGGRFGETQYF.

About this clone itself: The sequenced fragment ends 3 residues before the CDR3 boundary, so the rest is inferred from the germline J gene. The V and J genes are TRBV19 and TRBJ1-5; D might be TRBD1 (6 bases). Trimming cost V 4 bases and J 5 bases, with 12 bases left between them. Germline V lookup: CDR1 LNHDA, CDR2 SQIVND (reference sequence). This CDR3 spans 14 amino acids. CDR3 sequence: CASSTTGFDQPQHF. Incomplete CDR3 DNA: TGTGCCAGTAGTACCACAGGGTTCGATCAGCCC.

A note on this clone: Sequencing ends 3 residues short of the CDR3 end; the germline J gene provides the rest. This sequence joins TRBV20-1 and TRBJ1-2; D ambiguous. CDR3 size: 11 residues. Germline V gene lookup returns CDR1 DFQATT and CDR2 SNEGSKA (reference sequence). The DNA read from the CDR3 is TGCAGTGCTAGAAAAGGGTACGGC. Protein sequence: CSARKGYG. The whole CDR3 protein reads CSARKGYGYTF.

Notes on this clone: The read falls 3 residues short of the CDR3 end, and the missing part is taken from the germline J gene. The V and J genes are TRBV20-1 and TRBJ1-2; D is unclear. Trimming took 6 bases from V and 6 from J, leaving 14 bases between them. CDR3 length equals 12 residues. Per the germline V gene, CDR1 is DFQATT and CDR2 is SNEGSKA (reference sequence). The CDR3 bases that were read are TGCAGTGCAGCGGGCTCTTGGGATGGC. Protein product: CSAAGSWDG. The whole CDR3 is CSAAGSWDGYTF.